Following are 5 T cell receptor beta chains from one sample sequenced in a study of sequential checkpoint blockade in melanoma. TCRdb's table, derived via immunoSEQ multiplex PCR, lists solely in-frame clones and lacks some. The sample has fewer than 50,000 clones, about 88% seen once. Treatment of the sample: randomized to nivolumab then ipilimumab (arm A) or the reverse (arm B). The material sequenced was CD8+ T cells sorted from blood (inferred from file names), taken from a patient given nivolumab and ipilimumab in sequence. The receptors stem from a human donor with melanoma.

This clone was counted a few times. This chain uses TRBV7-9 with TRBJ2-7; TRBD1 matches 7 bases. V shed 5 bases, J shed 0 bases, and the junction held 13 bases outside the gene matches. The CDR3 runs to 17 residues. Germline CDR1 reads SEHNR; CDR2 reads FQNEAQ (reference sequence). In DNA form, the CDR3 reads TGTGCCAGCAGCCCTCGGATGACAGGGCCTCACTCCTACGAGCAGTACTTC. This translates into CASSPRMTGPHSYEQYF. Full variable domain (remainder filled in from reference TRBV7-9 and TRBJ2-7): DTGVSQNPRHKITKRGQNVTFRCDPISEHNRLYWYRQTLGQGPEFLTYFQNEAQLEKSRLLSDRFSAERPKGSFSTLEIQRTEQGDSAMYLCASSPRMTGPHSYEQYFGPGTRLTVT.

The chain recombines TRBV10-3 with TRBJ1-2, with D possibly being TRBD1 (5 bases). V dropped 3 bases and J dropped 2 bases, with 7 bases sitting between them. CDR1 and CDR2 (germline): ENHRY, SYGVKD. This CDR3 region has 13 residues. CDR3: CAISDRTNYGYTF. CDR3 sequence (DNA): TGTGCCATCAGTGACAGGACAAACTATGGCTACACCTTC.

The rearrangement links TRBV7-8 to TRBJ2-7; 13 bases line up with TRBD2. Germline V gene data show CDR1 as SGHVS and CDR2 as FQNEAQ. CDR3 length: 15 amino acids. Trimming took 4 bases from V and 3 from J; bases not matched to a gene: 3. The CDR3 DNA sequence: TGTGCCAGCAGCTCGGGACTAGCGGGAATCTACGAGCAGTACTTC. It codes for CASSSGLAGIYEQYF.

This clone was observed a single time. This chain connects TRBV7-3 to TRBJ2-2, with 7 positions matching TRBD1. Germline trimming cut 5 bases from V and 4 bases from J; bases unmatched to any gene: 7. The CDR3 is made up of 15 amino acids. Germline CDR1 reads SGHTA; CDR2 reads FQGTGA. CDR3 region: CASSATGSGTGELFF. The CDR3 DNA reads as TGTGCCAGCAGCGCGACAGGGTCGGGCACCGGGGAGCTGTTTTTT.

The genes are TRBV20-1 and TRBJ1-2; no clear D gene. The CDR3 consists of 11 residues. The germline V gene encodes CDR1 DFQATT and CDR2 SNEGSKA (reference sequence). The CDR3 spells CGRRDNYGYTF. In nucleotides, the CDR3 is TGCGGCCGGAGGGATAACTATGGCTACACCTTC.